These 18 T cell receptor beta chains share one sample of origin, sequenced in a study of T cell responses to AZD1222 COVID-19 vaccine. The repertoire was sequenced with immunoSEQ multiplex PCR; TCRdb's copy has only in-frame clones and lacks some. This sample has about 150,000 clones, with approximately 90% found just once. The sequenced sample was peripheral blood, obtained 28 days after the second AZD1222 dose. The receptors originated from an adult who received the AZD1222 COVID-19 vaccine.

The gene calls are TRBV6-6 and TRBJ1-1; the D gene is possibly TRBD1 (5 bases). This CDR3 is 13 amino acids long. The germline V gene has CDR1 MNHNY and CDR2 SVGAGI (reference sequence). The ends were cut back, 8 bases at V and 1 base at J, with 11 bases in the middle. The CDR3 spells CASGGRENTEAFF. CDR3 coding DNA: TGTGCCAGCGGGGGAAGGGAGAACACTGAAGCTTTCTTT.

The V call is TRBV24-1, the J call TRBJ2-2; TRBD2 matches 9 bases. With 3 bases clipped from V and 3 bases from J, the junction kept 10 bases outside the gene matches. There are 18 residues in the CDR3. Per the germline V gene, CDR1 is KGHDR and CDR2 is SFDVKD. CDR3 residues: CATSDGGGTSSYTGELFF. Written as DNA, the CDR3 is TGTGCCACCAGTGATGGGGGGGGGACTAGCAGCTACACCGGGGAGCTGTTTTTT.

V and J are TRBV19 and TRBJ1-1; possibly TRBD1 for D (5 bases). Germline CDR1 reads LNHDA; CDR2 reads SQIVND (reference sequence). The CDR3 loop spans 16 amino acids. V lost 7 bases and J lost 1, with 19 bases in between. As DNA, the CDR3 is TGTGCCAGTACCCTAAAACCCGGGGCAGGGAACACTGAAGCTTTCTTT. Translating it yields CASTLKPGAGNTEAFF. Supplemented by reference TRBV19 and TRBJ1-1, the full variable domain reads DGGITQSPKYLFRKEGQNVTLSCEQNLNHDAMYWYRQDPGQGLRLIYYSQIVNDFQKGDIAEGYSVSREKKESFPLTVTSAQKNPTAFYLCASTLKPGAGNTEAFFGQGTRLTVV.

The rearrangement links TRBV19 to TRBJ2-1; D may be TRBD2 (6 bases). Trimming took 4 bases from V and 7 from J, leaving 14 bases between them. This CDR3 has 14 amino acids. Germline CDR1 is LNHDA and CDR2 is SQIVND (reference sequence). CDR3 sequence: CASSSGMPSNEQFF. CDR3 in DNA: TGTGCCAGTAGTAGCGGGATGCCCTCTAATGAGCAGTTCTTC.

This sequence joins TRBV10-3 and TRBJ2-1, with a possible D match to TRBD1 (6 bases). CDR1 is ENHRY and CDR2 is SYGVKD in the germline V gene. V was clipped by 3 bases and J by 5 bases, with 14 bases between them. This CDR3 has 15 residues. CDR3 bases: TGTGCCATCAGTGAAAGGGGGATAGGAAACAATGAGCAGTTCTTC. Encoded protein: CAISERGIGNNEQFF.

This chain links TRBV12-3 or TRBV12-4 with TRBJ2-7; unclear D gene. The CDR3 is 12 amino acids. Trimming took 1 base from V and 3 from J, leaving 4 bases between them. DNA for the CDR3: TGTGCCAGCAGTTTAGGGCACTACGAGCAGTACTTC. It translates to CASSLGHYEQYF.

This rearrangement joins TRBV2 to TRBJ2-1, with 9 nucleotides matching TRBD2. CDR1 is SNHLY and CDR2 is FYNNEI in the germline V gene. The junction had 12 bases not matched to a gene; V was cut back by 8 bases and J by 7 bases. The CDR3 consists of 15 residues. The CDR3 region is CASQLPGLAKNEQFF. CDR3 sequence (DNA): TGTGCCAGCCAACTGCCTGGACTAGCGAAGAATGAGCAGTTCTTC. Full variable domain (rest looked up from reference TRBV2 and TRBJ2-1): EPEVTQTPSHQVTQMGQEVILRCVPISNHLYFYWYRQILGQKVEFLVSFYNNEISEKSEIFDDQFSVERPDGSNFTLKIRSTKLEDSAMYFCASQLPGLAKNEQFFGPGTRLTVL.

The chain uses TRBV12-5 and TRBJ2-6, with 9 bases matching TRBD2. The CDR3 length is 21 residues. Germline-derived CDR1 and CDR2 are LGHNT and FRNRAP. The trim removed 0 bases at V and 0 bases at J, leaving 12 bases unmatched. The CDR3 DNA reads as TGTGCTAGTGGTTTGGTAACCGGAGTAGCGGGAGTTTCCTCTGGGGCCAACGTCCTGACTTTC. This translates into CASGLVTGVAGVSSGANVLTF.

The chain links TRBV2 to TRBJ2-5; TRBD2 agrees at 10 bases. This CDR3 is 16 amino acids long. The trim removed 5 bases at V and 2 bases at J, leaving 8 bases unmatched. CDR1 and CDR2 from the germline V gene are SNHLY and FYNNEI. This chain's CDR3 is CASSLASGSGQETQYF. Written as DNA, the CDR3 is TGTGCCAGCAGTTTAGCTAGCGGGAGTGGGCAAGAGACCCAGTACTTC.

J is TRBJ1-2 and V is TRBV24-1, with 7 bases that match TRBD1. Per the germline V gene, CDR1 is KGHDR and CDR2 is SFDVKD. This CDR3 is built from 11 residues. Trimming took 9 bases from V and 4 from J; bases not matched to a gene: 1. CDR3 DNA sequence: TGTGCCACCGGGACAGCCTATGGCTACACCTTC. Amino acids: CATGTAYGYTF.

The rearrangement uses TRBV5-1 and TRBJ1-1, with 7 bases matching TRBD1. The CDR3 sequence is 13 residues long. V gave up 1 base and J gave up 5 bases; unmatched junction bases: 2. Germline loops: CDR1 SGHRS, CDR2 YFSETQ. CDR3 DNA sequence: TGCGCCAGCAGCTTGCAGGGGGAGACTGAAGCTTTCTTT. This translates into CASSLQGETEAFF.

This clone appeared once. The gene calls are TRBV3-1 (or the pseudogene TRBV3-2) and TRBJ2-1, with 11 bases that match TRBD2. Germline assignment: CDR1 LGHDT and CDR2 YNNKEL (reference sequence). The CDR3 is 19 amino acids. V trimming: 0 bases; J trimming: 7 bases; junction bases outside the gene matches: 14. In nucleotides, the CDR3 is TGTGCCAGCAGCCAAGATATAACCGGGACTAGCGGCGTACGGAATGAGCAGTTCTTC. Its protein is CASSQDITGTSGVRNEQFF.

The chain carries TRBV2 and TRBJ2-1; D is undetermined. V lost 5 bases and J 5 bases, leaving 16 bases between the germline ends. Germline CDR1 reads SNHLY; CDR2 reads FYNNEI. The CDR3 is 15 amino acids. In DNA, the CDR3 is TGTGCCAGCAGTAAGAGAAGCGTGGCGGACAATGAGCAGTTCTTC. It specifies CASSKRSVADNEQFF.

The chain couples TRBV5-5 to TRBJ1-4, with D unresolved. Trimming took 1 base from V and 8 from J, leaving 9 bases between them. The CDR3 sequence is 13 residues long. Germline V gives CDR1 SGHKS, CDR2 YYEKEE (reference sequence). The CDR3 sequence is CASSLMNLEKLFF. CDR3 in DNA: TGTGCCAGCAGCTTGATGAACCTAGAAAAACTGTTTTTT.

The chain joins TRBV7-6 to TRBJ2-3, with TRBD2 matching over 12 bases. With 1 base clipped from V and 6 bases from J, the junction kept 11 bases outside the gene matches. The length of the CDR3 is 18 residues. From germline, CDR1 is SGHVS and CDR2 FNYEAQ. The CDR3 reads CASSLGPLTSGSKDTQYF. The CDR3 coding sequence is TGTGCCAGCAGCTTAGGGCCCCTGACTAGCGGGAGTAAGGATACGCAGTATTTT.

As regards this clone: The sample holds other DNA sequences that translate to the same CDR3. The chain uses TRBV7-8 and TRBJ1-1; 7 bases line up with TRBD1. This CDR3 contains 14 residues. CDR1 and CDR2 from the germline V gene are SGHVS and FQNEAQ. V was clipped by 5 bases and J by 1 base; unmatched bases: 4. CDR3 protein: CASSLGTANTEAFF. The CDR3 region has the DNA TGTGCCAGCAGCCTAGGGACAGCGAACACTGAAGCTTTCTTT.

The rearrangement uses TRBV6-5 and TRBJ2-7, with 11 positions matching TRBD1. This CDR3 is built from 16 residues. V shed 3 bases and J 5 bases; nucleotides not matched to a gene: 9. Germline V gene sequence: CDR1 MNHEY, CDR2 SVGAGI. The CDR3 coding sequence is TGTGCCAGCAGTTATCGGCCACCGGGACAGGGGGACGAGCAGTACTTC. It specifies CASSYRPPGQGDEQYF.

This chain connects TRBV6-5 to TRBJ2-5; 8 nucleotides line up with TRBD1. Germline CDR1 MNHEY, CDR2 SVGAGI. The CDR3 contains 15 residues. The trim removed 6 bases at V and 5 bases at J, leaving 11 bases unmatched. The CDR3 bases are TGTGCCAGCAGATTTGGGCAGGGGGCGTCGGAGACCCAGTACTTC. Its protein product is CASRFGQGASETQYF.